The entry that follows covers one T cell receptor beta chain sequence. CDR1 SGHRS and CDR2 YFSETQ come from the germline V gene. The CDR3 has 15 residues. V was cut by 4 bases and J by 6 bases, with 20 bases left in between. The data stem from a study of blood T cell dynamics during melanoma immunotherapy. Each bulk PBMC sample had roughly 400 ng DNA loaded. Sequencing was performed with immunoSEQ multiplex PCR; in TCRdb, only in-frame clones are kept and a portion is missing. The table includes 7,000 to 10,000 clones, 88% detected once. Time point here: week 3, after first cycle of checkpoint inhibitor. Prior systemic cancer therapy, immunosuppressant use and other active malignancies excluded patients.

The V gene is TRBV5-1, the J gene TRBJ2-7; D may correspond to TRBD1 or TRBD2 (5 bases each). Source: blood, taken from a patient treated with checkpoint blockade. The source of this sequence is a human donor with melanoma. The CDR3 protein is CASSPRDGEPREQYF. Here the CDR3 DNA reads TGCGCCAGCAGCCCCCGGGACGGGGAACCCCGCGAGCAGTACTTC.